The rows below give T cell receptor beta chains drawn from one sample of a study of T-cell memory formation after mild COVID-19. From the 5' RACE reads, TCRdb called clonotypes with MiXCR, one entry per CDR3 protein. This table has about 190,000 distinct CDR3 sequences, 20% to 25% appearing once. Sequencing was carried out using PBMCs or a T cell subset sorted from them (not recorded which). All receptors come from an adult woman who had mild COVID-19 (a few samples of this study predate the infection). Cell type and time point are not known. Each CDR3 is given with its conserved first and last residue. A D gene is named only where the DNA matches it firmly. Clone sizes are given selectively: once, few, many, or a class where the clone is expanded.

abundance	j_gene	v_gene	d_gene	CDR3nt	CDR3aa
few	TRBJ2-7	TRBV6-5	-	TGTGCCAGCAGTGTGAGCGATTCCTACGAGCAGTACTTC	CASSVSDSYEQYF
-	TRBJ2-7	TRBV11-2	-	TGTGCCAGCAGCTTAGATTGGGGACACACCTACGAGCAGTACTTC	CASSLDWGHTYEQYF
few	TRBJ2-7	TRBV9	-	TGTGCCAGCAGCGTAGACATTCAGGGGAGAGAGCAGTACTTC	CASSVDIQGREQYF
-	TRBJ1-5	TRBV6-5	-	TGTGCCAGCAGGTCACAGGGAATGGGTCAGCCCCAGCATTTT	CASRSQGMGQPQHF
few	TRBJ1-6	TRBV12-3/TRBV12-4	TRBD1	TGTGCCAGCAGTTTAGGGACAGGGGGCGAGTATAATTCACCCCTCCACTTT	CASSLGTGGEYNSPLHF
-	TRBJ1-6	TRBV12-3/TRBV12-4	-	TGTGCCAGCAGCCCCTCAGGGAGTTCACCCCTCCACTTT	CASSPSGSSPLHF
few	TRBJ1-1	TRBV5-1	TRBD1	TGCGCCAGCAGCACCGGACAGGGGCCGAACACTGAAGCTTTCTTT	CASSTGQGPNTEAFF
-	TRBJ2-1	TRBV9	TRBD1	TGTGCCAGCAGCCTCGAGGCCGGACAGGGGGCTGATGAGCAGTTCTTC	CASSLEAGQGADEQFF
few	TRBJ2-7	TRBV11-2	TRBD2	TGTGCCAGCAGCGATAATGGGACTAGCGCCCTCCACGAGCAGTACTTC	CASSDNGTSALHEQYF
-	TRBJ1-5	TRBV20-1	-	TGCAGTGCCCGGGGGCAGAACAATCAGCCCCAGCATTTT	CSARGQNNQPQHF
-	TRBJ1-2	TRBV7-9	-	TGTGCCTGCACCGGGACGGACGCCGCCCTATTCACCTTC	CACTGTDAALFTF
once	TRBJ1-5	TRBV4-1	-	TGCGCCAGCAGCTATCAGGGAAGGGAGAATCAGCCCCAGCATTTT	CASSYQGRENQPQHF
many	TRBJ2-1	TRBV5-1	TRBD2	TGCGCCAGCAGCTTGACTAGCGGGGGGGCCCACAATGAGCAGTTCTTC	CASSLTSGGAHNEQFF
few	TRBJ1-2	TRBV7-8	TRBD1	TGTGCCAGCAGGTCAGGGGGTGGCTACACCTTC	CASRSGGGYTF
few	TRBJ2-1	TRBV4-3	TRBD2	TGCGCCAGCAGCCAAGCCAGTCTAGCGGGGTCATCCTACAATGAGCAGTTCTTC	CASSQASLAGSSYNEQFF
few	TRBJ2-7	TRBV7-3	TRBD1	TGTGCCAGCAGCTCCCCTGACAGGGGGTTTAACGAGCAGTACTTC	CASSSPDRGFNEQYF
-	TRBJ2-1	TRBV7-9	TRBD2	TGTGCCAGCAGCCCCGCTAGCGGGAGATGGTACAATGAGCAGTTCTTC	CASSPASGRWYNEQFF
many	TRBJ1-1	TRBV5-1	-	TGCGCCAGCAGCTTGGGGGGCGGAAACACTGAAGCTTTCTTT	CASSLGGGNTEAFF
-	TRBJ1-1	TRBV6-5	-	TGTGCCAGCACTCTCAGCAGTGATTACACTGAAGCTTTCTTT	CASTLSSDYTEAFF
-	TRBJ2-3	TRBV7-9	-	TGTGCCAGCAGCCTCGACCTGGATACGCAGTATTTT	CASSLDLDTQYF
-	TRBJ2-7	TRBV12-5	-	TGTGCTAGTGGTTTGGAAAGTTACGAGCAGTACTTC	CASGLESYEQYF
many	TRBJ2-2	TRBV3-1	-	TGTGCCAGCAGGCCAGTCCTGACCGGGGAGCTGTTTTTT	CASRPVLTGELFF
few	TRBJ2-1	TRBV4-3	-	TGCGCCAGCAGCCATTCTTGGAGAACCGGCGATGAGCAGTTCTTC	CASSHSWRTGDEQFF
few	TRBJ1-6	TRBV10-2	-	TGCGCCAGCAGTGACGGTATTTCCGGGTCCCTCCACTTT	CASSDGISGSLHF
-	TRBJ2-2	TRBV7-9	-	TGTGCCAGCAGTGACGGGACGAAGGGCGGGGAGCTGTTTTTT	CASSDGTKGGELFF
-	TRBJ1-1	TRBV12-3/TRBV12-4	TRBD1	TGTGCCAGCAGGATATGGGACAGGGGGCCGGGAACTGAAGCTTTCTTT	CASRIWDRGPGTEAFF
-	TRBJ1-2	TRBV2	-	TGTGCCAGCAGCGATGGGACTGCGTGGGGCTACACCTTC	CASSDGTAWGYTF
few	TRBJ1-5	TRBV7-9	-	TGTGCCAGCAGCTTAGCAGGAGCCAATCAGCCCCAGCATTTT	CASSLAGANQPQHF
few	TRBJ2-1	TRBV18	-	TGTGCCAGCTCACCAAGTGGGTGGGACACCTACAATGAGCAGTTCTTC	CASSPSGWDTYNEQFF
-	TRBJ1-2	TRBV5-6	-	TGTGCCAGCAGCCTGGTGGCTGACAGGAGTAACTATGGCTACACCTTC	CASSLVADRSNYGYTF
-	TRBJ1-1	TRBV7-9	-	TGTGCCAGCAGCCTGGAGTCTGAAGCTTTCTTT	CASSLESEAFF
few	TRBJ2-1	TRBV5-1	TRBD1	TGCGCCAGCAGCTTGGGACAGGGTAGGCGAAATGAGCAGTTCTTC	CASSLGQGRRNEQFF
few	TRBJ1-2	TRBV4-1	-	TGCGCCAGCAGCCAAGGACCAAACTACAGGGAAGCGGACGGCTACACCTTC	CASSQGPNYREADGYTF
few	TRBJ2-2	TRBV28	TRBD2	TGTGCCAGCCAGACTAGCGGGCCACCCGTCACCGGGGAGCTGTTTTTT	CASQTSGPPVTGELFF
-	TRBJ1-5	TRBV7-2	-	TGTGCCAGCAGCTTCGGACGGTATCAGCCCCAGCATTTT	CASSFGRYQPQHF
-	TRBJ2-1	TRBV24-1	-	TGTGCCACCAGTTCCGGCGGGGATGAGCAGTTCTTC	CATSSGGDEQFF
-	TRBJ2-3	TRBV2	TRBD2	TGTGCCAGCAGTGAATGGGCGGGGGGGCGAAGCACAGATACGCAGTATTTT	CASSEWAGGRSTDTQYF
-	TRBJ2-7	TRBV4-1	TRBD2	TGCGCCAGCAGCCATACTACTAGCGGGAGTTACGAGCAGTACTTC	CASSHTTSGSYEQYF
many	TRBJ2-1	TRBV7-9	TRBD1	TGTGCCAGCAGCCTGACAGGGGGTGAGCAGTTCTTC	CASSLTGGEQFF
few	TRBJ2-2	TRBV10-3	-	TGTGCCATCAGTGAATCTTTAGTCTCCGGGGAGCTGTTTTTT	CAISESLVSGELFF
-	TRBJ1-2	TRBV4-1	-	TGCGCCAGCAGCCAAGAAAAGGGCTATGGCTACACCTTC	CASSQEKGYGYTF
-	TRBJ2-7	TRBV7-2	-	TGTGCCAGCAGCTTAGATCCTAGCGTGACCTACGAGCAGTACTTC	CASSLDPSVTYEQYF
-	TRBJ1-1	TRBV18	-	TGTGCCAGCTCACCGATGACAGCGGAGAACACTGAAGCTTTCTTT	CASSPMTAENTEAFF
-	TRBJ2-2	TRBV7-9	-	TGCTCCACCGGGGGCCCGAACACCGGGGAGCTGTTTTTT	CSTGGPNTGELFF
few	TRBJ2-2	TRBV24-1	-	TGTGCCACCAGTGGGGGATCCACCGGGGAGCTGTTTTTT	CATSGGSTGELFF
-	TRBJ2-1	TRBV20-1	-	TGCAGTGCTAGACAGAAACTTTACAATGAGCAGTTCTTC	CSARQKLYNEQFF
few	TRBJ1-6	TRBV4-1	-	TGCGCCAGCAGCCAAGCGGACGGATATAATTCACCCCTCCACTTT	CASSQADGYNSPLHF
few	TRBJ2-1	TRBV29-1	-	TGCAGCGTGAGCCGGGACACCGCTAGCTACAATGAGCAGTTCTTC	CSVSRDTASYNEQFF
once	TRBJ2-3	TRBV14	-	TGTGCCAGCAATGCGGTAACTAGCACAGATACGCAGTATTTT	CASNAVTSTDTQYF
-	TRBJ2-7	TRBV7-6	-	TGTGCCAGCAGCCCGGACAGTACCACCTCCTACGAGCAGTACTTC	CASSPDSTTSYEQYF
-	TRBJ1-2	TRBV29-1	-	TGCAGCGTGCGCAGGGGCGGAGACTATGGCTACACCTTC	CSVRRGGDYGYTF
-	TRBJ2-2	TRBV5-6	TRBD1	TGTGCCAGCAGCTTGAGGCTCGGGACAGGGGGCTCCGGGGAGCTGTTTTTT	CASSLRLGTGGSGELFF
few	TRBJ2-5	TRBV29-1	TRBD2	TGCAGCGTGACACAGACTAGCGCGGGGGAGACCCAGTACTTC	CSVTQTSAGETQYF
few	TRBJ2-5	TRBV4-1	TRBD1	TGCGCCAGCAGCTCCACCTGGGCGGGACAGGCCGTGGGAGAGACCCAGTACTTC	CASSSTWAGQAVGETQYF
few	TRBJ2-7	TRBV3-1	TRBD1	TGTGCCAGCAGCCAAGGAAGGGGGCAGGGCCGAGAGCAGTACTTC	CASSQGRGQGREQYF
-	TRBJ2-2	TRBV29-1	TRBD2	TGCAGCGTTGGGCCGACTAGCGGGAGGGCCGGGGAGCTGTTTTTT	CSVGPTSGRAGELFF
-	TRBJ2-1	TRBV2	TRBD1	TGTGCCAGCAGTCGGGGACAGGGAGGGTACGATGAGCAGTTCTTC	CASSRGQGGYDEQFF